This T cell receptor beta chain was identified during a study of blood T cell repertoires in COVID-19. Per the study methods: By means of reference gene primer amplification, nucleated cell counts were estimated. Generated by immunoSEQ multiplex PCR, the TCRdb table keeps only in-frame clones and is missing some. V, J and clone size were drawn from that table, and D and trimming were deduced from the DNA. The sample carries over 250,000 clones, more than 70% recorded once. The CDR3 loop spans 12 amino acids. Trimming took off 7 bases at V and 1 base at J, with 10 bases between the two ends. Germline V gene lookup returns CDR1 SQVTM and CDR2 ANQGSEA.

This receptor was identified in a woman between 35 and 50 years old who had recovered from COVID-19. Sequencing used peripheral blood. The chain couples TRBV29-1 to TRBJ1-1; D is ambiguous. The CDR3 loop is CSEVTQNTEAFF. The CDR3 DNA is TGCAGCGAGGTGACACAGAACACTGAAGCTTTCTTT.